This T cell receptor beta chain was captured by sequencing in a study of shared clonotypes between healthy human individuals. Notes on the study in general: For naive CD4 cells, roughly 4.6% of clonotypes were shared across a handful of donors. Sampling was confined to blood; repertoires within tissues likely differ.

Trimming pared 7 bases from V and 4 bases from J, leaving 22 bases between. This CDR3 is 16 amino acids long. Germline V gives CDR1 MDHEN, CDR2 SYDVKM. A remark on this clone: No antigen is known for it.

Sorted-subset replicate PCR reactions were performed with about 200 ng DNA, corresponding to tens of thousands of T cell genomes. Some clones are missing from TCRdb's copy, which holds only in-frame ones; the method was immunoSEQ multiplex PCR. The sample carries under 350,000 clones, around 87% recorded once. The V gene is TRBV28, the J gene TRBJ1-2; D is ambiguous. What was sequenced was memory CD8+ T cells sorted from blood. Described subset: CD45RO+ cells pooled with CCR7-negative TemRA cells. The clonotype was recovered from a man between 18 and 35 years old in good health. The CDR3 coding sequence is TGTGCCAGCACCTCGGTAAGGGAAACAGTACCCTATGGCTACACCTTC. It translates to CASTSVRETVPYGYTF.